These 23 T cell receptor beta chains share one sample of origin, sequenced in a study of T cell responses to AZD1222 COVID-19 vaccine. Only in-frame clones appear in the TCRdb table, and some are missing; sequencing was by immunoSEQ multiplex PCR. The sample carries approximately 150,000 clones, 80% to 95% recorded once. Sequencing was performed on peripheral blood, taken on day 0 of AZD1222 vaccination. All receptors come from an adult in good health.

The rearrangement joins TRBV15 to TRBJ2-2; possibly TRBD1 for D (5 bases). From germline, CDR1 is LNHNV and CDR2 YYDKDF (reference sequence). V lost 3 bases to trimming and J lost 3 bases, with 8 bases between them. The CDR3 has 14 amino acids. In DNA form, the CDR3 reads TGTGCCACCAGCAGCAACAGGCACACCGGGGAGCTGTTTTTT. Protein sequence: CATSSNRHTGELFF.

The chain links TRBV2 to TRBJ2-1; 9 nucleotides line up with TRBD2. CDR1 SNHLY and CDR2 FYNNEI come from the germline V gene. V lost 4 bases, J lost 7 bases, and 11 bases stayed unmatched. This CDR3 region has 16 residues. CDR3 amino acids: CASSGLRGGPGNEQFF. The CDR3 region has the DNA TGTGCCAGCAGTGGCTTGCGGGGGGGCCCAGGGAATGAGCAGTTCTTC.

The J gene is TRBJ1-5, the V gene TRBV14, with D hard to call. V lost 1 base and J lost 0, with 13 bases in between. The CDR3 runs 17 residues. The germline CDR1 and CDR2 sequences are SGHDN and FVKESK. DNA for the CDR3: TGTGCCAGCAGCCAAGTACCTCAGGAGCATAGCAATCAGCCCCAGCATTTT. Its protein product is CASSQVPQEHSNQPQHF. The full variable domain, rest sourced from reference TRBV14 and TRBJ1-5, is EAGVTQFPSHSVIEKGQTVTLRCDPISGHDNLYWYRRVMGKEIKFLLHFVKESKQDESGMPNNRFLAERTGGTYSTLKVQPAELEDSGVYFCASSQVPQEHSNQPQHFGDGTRLSIL.

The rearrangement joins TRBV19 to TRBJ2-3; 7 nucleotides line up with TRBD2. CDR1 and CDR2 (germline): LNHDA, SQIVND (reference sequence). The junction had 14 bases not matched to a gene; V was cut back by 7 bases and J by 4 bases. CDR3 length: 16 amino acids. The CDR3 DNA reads TGTGCCAGTATCGTGAGGGACTATCTTAACCCAGATACGCAGTATTTT. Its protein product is CASIVRDYLNPDTQYF. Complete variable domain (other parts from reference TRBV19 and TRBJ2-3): DGGITQSPKYLFRKEGQNVTLSCEQNLNHDAMYWYRQDPGQGLRLIYYSQIVNDFQKGDIAEGYSVSREKKESFPLTVTSAQKNPTAFYLCASIVRDYLNPDTQYFGPGTRLTVL.

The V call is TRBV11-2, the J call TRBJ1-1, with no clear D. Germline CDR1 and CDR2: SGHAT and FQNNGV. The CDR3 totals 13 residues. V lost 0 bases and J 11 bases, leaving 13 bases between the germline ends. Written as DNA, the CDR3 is TGTGCCAGCAGCTTAGATTATGGCAGGAAGGCTTTCTTT. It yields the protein CASSLDYGRKAFF. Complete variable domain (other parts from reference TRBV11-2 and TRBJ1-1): EAGVAQSPRYKIIEKRQSVAFWCNPISGHATLYWYQQILGQGPKLLIQFQNNGVVDDSQLPKDRFSAERLKGVDSTLKIQPAKLEDSAVYLCASSLDYGRKAFFGQGTRLTVV.

CDR3 sequence reads: CASSLRGTGGSNSPLHF. CDR3 DNA sequence: TGTGCCAGCAGCTTACGGGGGACAGGGGGCTCTAATTCACCCCTCCACTTT. This chain joins TRBV7-9 and TRBJ1-6; 12 bases map to TRBD1. With 2 bases clipped from V and 6 bases from J, the junction kept 5 bases outside the gene matches. Germline CDR1 is SEHNR and CDR2 is FQNEAQ (reference sequence). CDR3 length equals 17 residues. The variable domain in full, with the rest retrieved from reference TRBV7-9 and TRBJ1-6, is DTGVSQNPRHKITKRGQNVTFRCDPISEHNRLYWYRQTLGQGPEFLTYFQNEAQLEKSRLLSDRFSAERPKGSFSTLEIQRTEQGDSAMYLCASSLRGTGGSNSPLHFGNGTRLTVT.

CDR3 DNA: TGTGCCAGCAGTGCGACAGGGGGCAGTCACTATGGCTACACCTTC. Translated, it gives CASSATGGSHYGYTF. V gene TRBV2 combines with J gene TRBJ1-2, with TRBD1 identical over 10 bases. Looked up from germline, CDR1 is SNHLY and CDR2 is FYNNEI. The CDR3 extends over 15 amino acids. After removal of 4 bases from V and 3 bases from J, the junction contained 5 bases not matched to a gene.

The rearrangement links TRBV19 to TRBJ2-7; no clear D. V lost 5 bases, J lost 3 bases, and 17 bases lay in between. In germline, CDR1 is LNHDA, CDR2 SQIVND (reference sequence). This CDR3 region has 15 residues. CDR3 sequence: CASSVTSDGVYEQYF. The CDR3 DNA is TGTGCCAGTAGTGTCACATCGGATGGGGTCTACGAGCAGTACTTC.

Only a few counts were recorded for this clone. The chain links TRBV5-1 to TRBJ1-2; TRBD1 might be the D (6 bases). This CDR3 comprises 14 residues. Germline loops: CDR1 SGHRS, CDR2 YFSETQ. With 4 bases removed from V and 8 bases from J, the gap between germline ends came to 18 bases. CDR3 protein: CASSDEMTGLGYTF. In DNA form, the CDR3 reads TGCGCCAGCAGCGATGAAATGACAGGACTAGGCTACACCTTC.

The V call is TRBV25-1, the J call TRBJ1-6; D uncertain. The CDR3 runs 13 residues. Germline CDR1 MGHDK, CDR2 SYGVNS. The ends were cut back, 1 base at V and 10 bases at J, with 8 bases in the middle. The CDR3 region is CASSEWRSSPLHF. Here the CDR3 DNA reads TGTGCCAGCAGTGAATGGAGGAGCTCACCCCTCCACTTT. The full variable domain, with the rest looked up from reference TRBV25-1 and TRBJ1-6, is EADIYQTPRYLVIGTGKKITLECSQTMGHDKMYWYQQDPGMELHLIHYSYGVNSTEKGDLSSESTVSRIRTEHFPLTLESARPSHTSQYLCASSEWRSSPLHFGNGTRLTVT.

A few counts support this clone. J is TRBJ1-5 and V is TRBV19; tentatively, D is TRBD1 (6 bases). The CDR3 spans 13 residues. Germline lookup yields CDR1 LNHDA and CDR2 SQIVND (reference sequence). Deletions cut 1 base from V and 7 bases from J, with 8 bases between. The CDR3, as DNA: TGTGCCAGTAGTATAGCAGGGGTCCAGCCCCAGCATTTT. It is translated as CASSIAGVQPQHF. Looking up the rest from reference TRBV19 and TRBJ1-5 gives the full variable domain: DGGITQSPKYLFRKEGQNVTLSCEQNLNHDAMYWYRQDPGQGLRLIYYSQIVNDFQKGDIAEGYSVSREKKESFPLTVTSAQKNPTAFYLCASSIAGVQPQHFGDGTRLSIL.

The CDR3: CASSRDAYRNEKLFF. In DNA, the CDR3 is TGTGCCAGCAGCCGGGACGCGTACCGTAATGAAAAACTGTTTTTT. The chain combines TRBV5-4 with TRBJ1-4, with D possibly TRBD1 on 5 matching bases. V was cut by 4 bases and J by 4 bases, with 14 bases left in between. The length of the CDR3 is 15 residues. Germline values: CDR1 SGHNT, CDR2 YYREEE (reference sequence).

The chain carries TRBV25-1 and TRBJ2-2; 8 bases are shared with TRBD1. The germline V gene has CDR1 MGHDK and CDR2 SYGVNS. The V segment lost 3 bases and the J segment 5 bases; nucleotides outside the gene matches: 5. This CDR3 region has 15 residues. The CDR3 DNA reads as TGTGCCAGCAGTGAGGGACAGGCTCGAACCGGGGAGCTGTTTTTT. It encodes CASSEGQARTGELFF.

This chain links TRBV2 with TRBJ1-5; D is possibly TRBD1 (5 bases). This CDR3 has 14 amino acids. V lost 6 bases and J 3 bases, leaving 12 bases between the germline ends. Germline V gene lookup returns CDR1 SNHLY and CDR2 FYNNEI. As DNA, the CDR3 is TGTGCCAGCAGGGATGACAGCGACAATCAGCCCCAGCATTTT. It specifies CASRDDSDNQPQHF.

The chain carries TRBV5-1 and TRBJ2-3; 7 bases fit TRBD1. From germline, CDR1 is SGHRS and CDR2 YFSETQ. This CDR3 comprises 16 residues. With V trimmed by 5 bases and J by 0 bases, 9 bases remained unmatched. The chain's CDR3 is CASSQGESFSTDTQYF. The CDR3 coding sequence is TGCGCCAGCAGTCAGGGGGAGAGCTTTAGCACAGATACGCAGTATTTT.

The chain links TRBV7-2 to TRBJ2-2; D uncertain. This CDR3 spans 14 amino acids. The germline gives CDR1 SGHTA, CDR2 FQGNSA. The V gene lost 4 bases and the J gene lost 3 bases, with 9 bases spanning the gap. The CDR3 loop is CASSSPTYTGELFF. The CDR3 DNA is TGTGCCAGCAGCTCGCCAACTTACACCGGGGAGCTGTTTTTT.

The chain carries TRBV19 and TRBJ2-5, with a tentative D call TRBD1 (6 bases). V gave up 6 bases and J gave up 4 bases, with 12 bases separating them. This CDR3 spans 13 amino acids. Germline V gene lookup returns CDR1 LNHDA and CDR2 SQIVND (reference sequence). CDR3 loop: CASSGQGRETQYF. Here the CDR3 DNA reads TGTGCCAGTAGCGGTCAGGGGAGAGAGACCCAGTACTTC. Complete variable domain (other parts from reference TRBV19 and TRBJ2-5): DGGITQSPKYLFRKEGQNVTLSCEQNLNHDAMYWYRQDPGQGLRLIYYSQIVNDFQKGDIAEGYSVSREKKESFPLTVTSAQKNPTAFYLCASSGQGRETQYFGPGTRLLVL.

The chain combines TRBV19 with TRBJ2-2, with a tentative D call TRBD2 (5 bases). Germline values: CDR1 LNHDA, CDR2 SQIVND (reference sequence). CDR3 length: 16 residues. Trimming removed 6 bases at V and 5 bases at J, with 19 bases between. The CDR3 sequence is CASRPGLVRGTGELFF. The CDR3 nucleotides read TGTGCCAGTAGACCTGGACTCGTTCGGGGAACCGGGGAGCTGTTTTTT.

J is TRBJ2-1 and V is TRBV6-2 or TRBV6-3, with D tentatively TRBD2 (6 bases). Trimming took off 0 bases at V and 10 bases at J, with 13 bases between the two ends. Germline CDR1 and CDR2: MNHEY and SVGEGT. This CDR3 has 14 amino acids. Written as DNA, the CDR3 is TGTGCCAGCAGTTACTCGGGACTTTTCCAGGAGCAGTTCTTC. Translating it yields CASSYSGLFQEQFF.

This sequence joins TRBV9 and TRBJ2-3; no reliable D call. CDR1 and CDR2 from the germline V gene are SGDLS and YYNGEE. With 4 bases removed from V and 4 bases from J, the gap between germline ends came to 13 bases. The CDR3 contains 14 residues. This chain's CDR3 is CASSLRPPPDTQYF. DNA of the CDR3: TGTGCCAGCAGCCTGCGGCCACCACCAGATACGCAGTATTTT.

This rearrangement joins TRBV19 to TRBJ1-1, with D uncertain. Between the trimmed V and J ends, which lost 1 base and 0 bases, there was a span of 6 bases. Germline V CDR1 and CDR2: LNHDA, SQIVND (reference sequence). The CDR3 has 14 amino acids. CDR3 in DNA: TGTGCCAGTAGTATAGGGGCCATGAACACTGAAGCTTTCTTT. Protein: CASSIGAMNTEAFF.

The DNA for the CDR3 is TGCGCCAGCAGCACAACGACAGGGATGAACACTGAAGCTTTCTTT. Encoded protein: CASSTTTGMNTEAFF. The genes are TRBV5-1 and TRBJ1-1; TRBD1 matches 7 bases. CDR1 is SGHRS, CDR2 YFSETQ, per germline. The length of the CDR3 is 15 residues. V lost 4 bases, J lost 0 bases, and 6 bases stayed unmatched.

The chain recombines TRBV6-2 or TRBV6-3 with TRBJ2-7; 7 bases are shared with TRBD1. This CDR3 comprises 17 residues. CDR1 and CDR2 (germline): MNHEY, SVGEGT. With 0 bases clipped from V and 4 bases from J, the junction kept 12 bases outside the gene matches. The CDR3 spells CASSYSDRVWVKYEQYF. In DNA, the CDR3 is TGTGCCAGCAGTTACTCCGACAGGGTCTGGGTTAAATACGAGCAGTACTTC.